Presented here are 25 T cell receptor beta chains from one specimen sequenced in a study of CD8+CD57+ T cells in acquired aplastic anemia. The template for TCR beta VDJ and CDR3 sequence profiling was genomic DNA. TCRdb used MiXCR to reprocess the reads, holding one entry per CDR3 protein. The top ten hold about 29% of the sample, which has 190,000 or so distinct CDR3 sequences, approximately 60% seen once. Sequenced sample: sorted CD4+, CD8+, or CD8+CD57+ T cells (not recorded which) from PBMCs. These receptors were collected from a human donor in good health.

Concerning this clonotype: At one end, the junction sequence differs from germline, possibly due to a read error. The V gene is TRBV9, the J gene TRBJ2-7; 11 bases line up with TRBD1. The germline gives CDR1 SGDLS, CDR2 YYNGEE. CDR3 length: 15 residues. The CDR3 DNA follows: TGTGCTAGCAGCGTAGCGGGACAGGGGGCCTACGAGCAGTACTTC. Protein sequence: CASSVAGQGAYEQYF.

Many counts were recorded for this clonotype. The chain recombines TRBV24-1 with TRBJ2-1; D tentatively fits TRBD1 or TRBD2 (5 bases each). Trimming pared 0 bases from V and 5 bases from J, leaving 10 bases between. This CDR3 contains 15 residues. Per the germline V gene, CDR1 is KGHDR and CDR2 is SFDVKD. The CDR3 DNA reads TGTGCCACCAGTGATTTGCGGGACCCGCACAATGAGCAGTTCTTC. Its protein is CATSDLRDPHNEQFF.

The chain joins TRBV7-2 to TRBJ2-5; 11 positions agree with TRBD1. V was pared by 4 bases and J by 5 bases, with 3 bases of the junction left unmatched. Germline V gives CDR1 SGHTA, CDR2 FQGNSA. This CDR3 contains 14 residues. The CDR3 reads CASSWRTGGETQYF. The CDR3 DNA sequence: TGTGCCAGCAGCTGGAGGACAGGGGGCGAGACCCAGTACTTC. Based on the CDR3 plus reference TRBV7-2 and TRBJ2-5, the full variable domain is GAGVSQSPSNKVTEKGKDVELRCDPISGHTALYWYRQSLGQGLEFLIYFQGNSAPDKSGLPSDRFSAERTGGSVSTLTIQRTQQEDSAVYLCASSWRTGGETQYFGPGTRLLVL.

The gene calls are TRBV9 and TRBJ2-2, with D perhaps matching TRBD1 or TRBD2 (5 bases each). CDR1 and CDR2 from the germline V gene are SGDLS and YYNGEE. Trimming left V 2 bases short and J 6 bases short, with 20 bases between. The CDR3 sequence is 17 residues long. CDR3 sequence: CASSVTRLPGTAGELFF. The CDR3 bases are TGTGCCAGCAGCGTCACTCGGCTACCCGGGACGGCCGGGGAGCTGTTTTTT.

This clonotype showed up just a few times. The V gene is TRBV7-9, the J gene TRBJ1-1; a possible D gene is TRBD1 (5 bases). Germline values: CDR1 SEHNR, CDR2 FQNEAQ (reference sequence). V lost 1 base to trimming and J lost 8 bases, with 8 bases between them. The CDR3 has 12 residues. CDR3 DNA: TGTGCCAGCAGCTTAGGACAGCTAGAAGCTTTCTTT. Residues: CASSLGQLEAFF. Filled out from reference TRBV7-9 and TRBJ1-1, the complete variable domain reads DTGVSQNPRHKITKRGQNVTFRCDPISEHNRLYWYRQTLGQGPEFLTYFQNEAQLEKSRLLSDRFSAERPKGSFSTLEIQRTEQGDSAMYLCASSLGQLEAFFGQGTRLTVV.

This clonotype was counted between two and nine times. The rearrangement links TRBV6-2 or TRBV6-3 to TRBJ1-5; D might be TRBD1 (5 bases). Germline V gives CDR1 MNHEY, CDR2 SVGEGT. V was clipped by 5 bases and J by 5 bases, with 7 bases between them. The CDR3 loop spans 12 amino acids. The chain's CDR3 is CASSLQDQPQHF. The CDR3 DNA sequence: TGTGCCAGCAGTCTACAGGATCAGCCCCAGCATTTT.

The chain employs TRBV12-5 and TRBJ1-1, with D unclear. The CDR3 length is 13 residues. Germline V CDR1 and CDR2: LGHNT, FRNRAP. The CDR3: CASSLVGYNEAFF. In DNA form, the CDR3 reads TGTGCCAGCAGTTTAGTGGGGTACAATGAAGCTTTCTTT.

The CDR3 coding sequence is TGTGCCAGCAGCTCGTGGACTAGCGGGGGCCACGCCAAAAACATTCAGTACTTC. Amino acid sequence: CASSSWTSGGHAKNIQYF. The chain has TRBV11-2 and TRBJ2-4; 13 bases align to TRBD2. This CDR3 comprises 18 residues. The V segment lost 4 bases and the J segment 1 base; nucleotides outside the gene matches: 7. Looked up from germline, CDR1 is SGHAT and CDR2 is FQNNGV.

The rearrangement links TRBV2 to TRBJ2-5; D remains ambiguous. Germline V gene lookup returns CDR1 SNHLY and CDR2 FYNNEI. This CDR3 has 13 residues. V dropped 8 bases and J dropped 5 bases, with 15 bases sitting between them. In DNA, the CDR3 is TGTGCCAGCCATGAGCGCCTAGAGGAGACCCAGTACTTC. It is translated as CASHERLEETQYF.

The genes are TRBV19 and TRBJ1-1, with a tentative D call TRBD1 (5 bases). Per germline, CDR1 LNHDA and CDR2 SQIVND (reference sequence). The germline V and J ends were trimmed by 4 bases and 1 base, with 16 bases remaining between them. The CDR3 runs to 16 residues. CDR3 region: CASSTRTRRGNTEAFF. The CDR3, as DNA: TGTGCCAGTAGTACCAGGACAAGACGGGGGAACACTGAAGCTTTCTTT.

The chain joins TRBV10-3 to TRBJ1-1; D is unresolved. The germline gives CDR1 ENHRY, CDR2 SYGVKD. This CDR3 spans 14 amino acids. Trimming left V 2 bases short and J 0 bases short, with 7 bases between. The CDR3 nucleotides are TGTGCCATCAGTGAGCCTGGAATGAACACTGAAGCTTTCTTT. Encoded protein: CAISEPGMNTEAFF.

This clonotype came up once. The chain has TRBV7-8 and TRBJ1-1; a weak D match, TRBD1 (5 bases). V was clipped by 2 bases and J by 3 bases, with 7 bases between them. The V gene's germline CDR1 is SGHVS and CDR2 FQNEAQ. This CDR3 region has 13 residues. The CDR3 is CASSLQGHTEAFF. The CDR3 nucleotides are TGTGCCAGCAGCTTACAGGGCCACACTGAAGCTTTCTTT.

This chain joins TRBV6-6 and TRBJ2-7, with 7 bases identical to TRBD1. Trimming at V came to 5 bases and at J to 5 bases, leaving 6 bases not matched to a gene. The V gene's germline CDR1 is MNHNY and CDR2 SVGAGI (reference sequence). The CDR3 has 13 amino acids. The CDR3 nucleotides read TGTGCCAGCAGTACATTACAGGGGAACGAGCAGTACTTC. Its protein is CASSTLQGNEQYF.

The V gene is TRBV11-2, the J gene TRBJ2-5, with D uncertain. With 3 bases removed from V and 5 bases from J, the gap between germline ends came to 13 bases. Germline CDR1 is SGHAT and CDR2 is FQNNGV. The CDR3 is 14 amino acids. The CDR3 bases are TGTGCCAGCAGCTTGCAAAGATCTGGGGAGACCCAGTACTTC. Translated, it gives CASSLQRSGETQYF.

This clonotype turned up a few times. A read error may be the cause here, since a much bigger clone is one base away. Since the CDR3 does not end with the conserved phenylalanine or tryptophan, this likely comes from a read error. The chain combines TRBV19 with TRBJ2-7; D remains ambiguous. CDR1 is LNHDA and CDR2 is SQIVND in the germline V gene (reference sequence). The CDR3 contains 13 residues. V dropped 10 bases and J dropped 6 bases, with 19 bases sitting between them. Here the CDR3 reads CATATPYRSEQYL. DNA for the CDR3: TGTGCCACCGCGACCCCATACCGCTCCGAGCAGTACCTC.

The CDR3: CASSLGAGGGWEQFF. As DNA, the CDR3 is TGTGCCAGCAGCTTAGGAGCGGGGGGGGGTTGGGAGCAGTTCTTC. The chain has TRBV7-9 and TRBJ2-1; TRBD2 matches 10 bases. The CDR3 runs 15 residues. Germline V gives CDR1 SEHNR, CDR2 FQNEAQ (reference sequence). Losses at the gene ends were 1 base for V and 10 bases for J; bases not matched to a gene: 7.

The chain links TRBV10-3 to TRBJ2-3; D uncertain. Trimming took off 0 bases at V and 2 bases at J, with 6 bases between the two ends. Germline CDR1 ENHRY, CDR2 SYGVKD. The CDR3 runs to 14 residues. The CDR3 DNA follows: TGTGCCATCAGTGAGTCGAGGAACACAGATACGCAGTATTTT. Residues: CAISESRNTDTQYF.

This clonotype was seen a single time. V and J are TRBV20-1 and TRBJ2-1; 7 bases fit TRBD2. This CDR3 spans 11 amino acids. CDR1 and CDR2 (germline): DFQATT, SNEGSKA (reference sequence). V shed 0 bases, J shed 15 bases, and the junction held 5 bases outside the gene matches. This CDR3 reads CSARDGRVGFF. For the CDR3, the DNA is TGCAGTGCTAGAGATGGGAGGGTTGGGTTCTTC.

The table lists this clonotype with many counts. The rearrangement uses TRBV5-4 and TRBJ2-2; TRBD2 is a possible D gene (6 bases). The CDR3 covers 15 residues. V lost 0 bases and J lost 5, with 11 bases in between. Germline CDR1 SGHNT, CDR2 YYREEE (reference sequence). The CDR3 DNA reads as TGTGCCAGCAGCTTGGTAGGGCGGGGAACCGGGGAGCTGTTTTTT. It specifies CASSLVGRGTGELFF.

This chain joins TRBV12-3 or TRBV12-4 and TRBJ2-7; D tentatively fits TRBD1 or TRBD2 (5 bases each). CDR3 size: 14 residues. The germline V and J ends were trimmed by 4 bases and 7 bases, with 17 bases remaining between them. The CDR3: CASSYGQGVEEQYF. The CDR3 nucleotides are TGTGCCAGCAGTTACGGGCAGGGAGTCGAAGAGCAGTACTTC.

This chain connects TRBV15 to TRBJ1-2; 10 bases line up with TRBD1. This CDR3 has 16 amino acids. V lost 1 base to trimming and J lost 0 bases; unmatched junction nucleotides: 2. Per germline, CDR1 LNHNV and CDR2 YYDKDF (reference sequence). The CDR3 nucleotides are TGTGCCACCAGCAGAGCCGGGACAGGGGCTAACTATGGCTACACCTTC. As protein: CATSRAGTGANYGYTF.

This clonotype appeared a few times. A much larger clone differs from this one at a single base, so this may be a read error. This likely comes from a read error, as the CDR3 has no conserved phenylalanine or tryptophan at its end. V gene TRBV20-1 combines with J gene TRBJ1-2; 7 bases map to TRBD1. Germline loops: CDR1 DFQATT, CDR2 SNEGSKA (reference sequence). The CDR3 loop spans 14 amino acids. Trimming cost V 2 bases and J 8 bases; bases outside gene matches: 11. CDR3 amino acids: CSARYRGVGGGYTC. DNA of the CDR3: TGCAGTGCTAGATACAGGGGTGTAGGGGGGGGCTACACCTGC.

The CDR3 region has the DNA TGTGCCAGCAGTGGGATCACAGGGGGGGACAGCTCCTACGAGCAGTACTTC. Its protein is CASSGITGGDSSYEQYF. The J gene is TRBJ2-7, the V gene TRBV25-1; TRBD1 is a possible D gene (8 bases). The CDR3 sequence is 17 residues long. The germline gives CDR1 MGHDK, CDR2 SYGVNS. V was pared by 4 bases and J by 0 bases, with 19 bases between.

The chain couples TRBV7-8 to TRBJ1-2, with 8 bases matching TRBD1. Germline V gives CDR1 SGHVS, CDR2 FQNEAQ. Germline trimming cut 4 bases from V and 5 bases from J; bases unmatched to any gene: 9. The CDR3 is made up of 15 amino acids. For the CDR3, the DNA is TGTGCCAGCAGCTCAAAACCGGACAGGGTTTATGGCTACACCTTC. Protein product: CASSSKPDRVYGYTF.

The gene calls are TRBV12-3 or TRBV12-4 and TRBJ2-7, with D unresolved. The CDR3 runs 13 residues. Trimming removed 8 bases at V and 2 bases at J, with 13 bases between. CDR3 sequence: CASAPSSTYEQYF. For the CDR3, the DNA is TGTGCCAGCGCTCCTTCATCTACCTACGAGCAGTACTTC.